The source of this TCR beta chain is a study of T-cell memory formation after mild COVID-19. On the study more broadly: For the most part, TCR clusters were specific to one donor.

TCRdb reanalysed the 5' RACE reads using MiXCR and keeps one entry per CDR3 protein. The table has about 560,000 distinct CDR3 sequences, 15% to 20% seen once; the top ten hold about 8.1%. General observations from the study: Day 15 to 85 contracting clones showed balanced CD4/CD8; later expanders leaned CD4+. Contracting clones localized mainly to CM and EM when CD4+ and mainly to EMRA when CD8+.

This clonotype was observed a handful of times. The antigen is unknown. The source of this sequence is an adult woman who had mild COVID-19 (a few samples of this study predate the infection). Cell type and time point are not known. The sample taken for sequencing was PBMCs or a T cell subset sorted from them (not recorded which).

The DNA for the CDR3 is TGTGCCAGCAGGGGGACAGCGACAATCTACGAGCAGTACTTC. Translated: CASRGTATIYEQYF. The rearrangement joins TRBV2 to TRBJ2-7, with 7 bases lining up with TRBD1. CDR1 is SNHLY and CDR2 is FYNNEI in the germline V gene. After removal of 6 bases from V and 3 bases from J, the junction contained 8 bases not matched to a gene. The CDR3 loop spans 14 amino acids. Full variable domain (rest looked up from reference TRBV2 and TRBJ2-7): EPEVTQTPSHQVTQMGQEVILRCVPISNHLYFYWYRQILGQKVEFLVSFYNNEISEKSEIFDDQFSVERPDGSNFTLKIRSTKLEDSAMYFCASRGTATIYEQYFGPGTRLTVT.